These 27 T cell receptor beta chains were all obtained from the same sample, sequenced in a study of T cell repertoires in cytomegalovirus infection. Using its own MiXCR run on the reads, TCRdb lists one record per CDR3 protein. The profile shows some 68,000 distinct CDR3 sequences, under 25% of them singletons. No antigen is known for these receptors. The specimen was PBMCs, sequenced either directly or after in vitro stimulation (not recorded which). These receptors originate from a human donor in good health (CMV status not recorded). Some clones in this sample may be carry-over from other donors' samples.

The V gene is TRBV12-3 or TRBV12-4, the J gene TRBJ2-5; D may be TRBD2 (5 bases). The CDR3 runs 12 residues. The V and J ends lost 7 bases and 5 bases respectively, with 11 bases between them. CDR3: CASTIRGETQYF. DNA for the CDR3: TGTGCCAGCACCATTAGAGGGGAGACCCAGTACTTC.

The CDR3 sequence is CAIRGYNSPLHF. CDR3 coding DNA: TGTGCCATCAGGGGTTATAATTCACCCCTCCACTTT. J is TRBJ1-6 and V is TRBV10-3; D ambiguous. The CDR3 consists of 12 residues. Looked up from germline, CDR1 is ENHRY and CDR2 is SYGVKD. Trimming shortened V by 6 bases and J by 4 bases, and 4 bases separated the two germline ends.

Here the CDR3 DNA reads TGTGCCAGCAGTCCCCGTCGAGGGACTGCCGTTGTC. It translates to CASSPRRGTAVV. The chain uses TRBV6-2 or TRBV6-3 and TRBJ2-7; TRBD2 is a possible D gene (6 bases). Germline V gene sequence: CDR1 MNHEY, CDR2 SVGEGT. The CDR3 has 12 amino acids.

This clonotype appeared many times. The gene calls are TRBV12-3 or TRBV12-4 and TRBJ2-1, with D unclear. CDR3 length equals 15 residues. Trimming pared 6 bases from V and 4 bases from J, leaving 16 bases between. The DNA for the CDR3 is TGTGCCAGCAGCCCGAGTGTCCCTACTTACAATGAGCAGTTCTTC. Amino acids: CASSPSVPTYNEQFF.

This clonotype showed up just a few times. V and J are TRBV29-1 and TRBJ2-3, with 9 bases aligning to TRBD1. The germline V gene encodes CDR1 SQVTM and CDR2 ANQGSEA. The CDR3 covers 14 residues. The trim removed 4 bases at V and 2 bases at J, leaving 4 bases unmatched. CDR3 amino acids: CSVVRDRATDTQYF. For the CDR3, the DNA is TGCAGCGTTGTTAGGGACAGGGCCACAGATACGCAGTATTTT.

The chain recombines TRBV5-4 with TRBJ1-4; D ambiguous. The V end was cut by 1 base, the J end by 0 bases, with 4 bases between. The CDR3 is 14 amino acids. CDR1 is SGHNT, CDR2 YYREEE, per germline (reference sequence). Here the CDR3 DNA reads TGTGCCAGCAGCTTGTTTGCAACTAATGAAAAACTGTTTTTT. This codes for CASSLFATNEKLFF.

This chain links TRBV6-2 or TRBV6-3 with TRBJ1-6, with 9 bases identical to TRBD1. This CDR3 has 15 residues. Germline trimming cut 7 bases from V and 10 bases from J; bases unmatched to any gene: 11. Germline values: CDR1 MNHEY, CDR2 SVGEGT. The CDR3 reads CASTVAGQGFSPLHF. The CDR3 DNA sequence: TGTGCCAGCACCGTCGCGGGACAGGGCTTCTCACCCCTCCACTTT.

This chain uses TRBV27 with TRBJ2-7, with 11 bases identical to TRBD2. Germline V gene lookup returns CDR1 MNHEY and CDR2 SMNVEV (reference sequence). After removal of 2 bases from V and 2 bases from J, the junction contained 11 bases not matched to a gene. The CDR3 has 18 residues. The CDR3 reads CASSLPRVAGGFPYEQYF. The CDR3 nucleotides are TGTGCCAGCAGTTTACCCAGGGTAGCGGGAGGGTTCCCCTACGAGCAGTACTTC.

The chain carries TRBV6-6 and TRBJ1-1; D possibly corresponds to TRBD1 (5 bases). The CDR3 extends over 14 amino acids. The germline CDR1 and CDR2 sequences are MNHNY and SVGAGI (reference sequence). Trimming took 0 bases from V and 1 from J, leaving 6 bases between them. The CDR3 sequence: CASSYSGANTEAFF. In nucleotides, the CDR3 is TGTGCCAGCAGTTACTCAGGGGCGAACACTGAAGCTTTCTTT.

The V gene is TRBV28, the J gene TRBJ2-4, with 7 positions matching TRBD1. The CDR3 sequence is 15 residues long. From germline, CDR1 is MDHEN and CDR2 SYDVKM. Losses at the gene ends were 7 bases for V and 7 bases for J; bases not matched to a gene: 13. The DNA of the CDR3 is TGTGCCAGCACAAGCAGGGGATCGGACAGGAACATTCAGTACTTC. This translates into CASTSRGSDRNIQYF.

The J gene is TRBJ2-1, the V gene TRBV6-5; D is ambiguous. The germline V gene has CDR1 MNHEY and CDR2 SVGAGI. The CDR3 has 14 residues. V was pared by 2 bases and J by 10 bases, with 15 bases between. The CDR3 nucleotides are TGTGCCAGCAGTTACCCCCCCTTTACACAGGAGCAGTTCTTC. It encodes CASSYPPFTQEQFF.

The sample holds a few counts of this clonotype. The J gene is TRBJ1-1, the V gene TRBV7-9; the D gene is possibly TRBD1 (5 bases). Germline loops: CDR1 SEHNR, CDR2 FQNEAQ (reference sequence). This CDR3 is 17 amino acids long. V was pared by 2 bases and J by 4 bases, with 20 bases between. DNA for the CDR3: TGTGCCAGCAGCTTATTTGGGGGTTGGCAGGTACCCACTGAAGCTTTCTTT. Its translation is CASSLFGGWQVPTEAFF.

In this sample, this clonotype turned up once. This sequence joins TRBV19 and TRBJ2-2; D gene unclear. The germline gives CDR1 LNHDA, CDR2 SQIVND (reference sequence). The germline V and J ends were trimmed by 8 bases and 4 bases, with 8 bases remaining between them. The length of the CDR3 is 12 residues. Here the CDR3 reads CASAFGTGELFF. The CDR3 region has the DNA TGTGCCAGTGCCTTTGGCACCGGGGAGCTGTTTTTT.

This clonotype has just a few counts. The gene calls are TRBV2 and TRBJ2-1, with 10 bases matching TRBD2. Germline CDR1 reads SNHLY; CDR2 reads FYNNEI. V lost 3 bases, J lost 8 bases, and 7 bases stayed unmatched. The CDR3 is made up of 15 amino acids. DNA for the CDR3: TGTGCCAGCAGTGACCCCAGCGGGAGGGTAGATGAGCAGTTCTTC. This codes for CASSDPSGRVDEQFF.

The chain combines TRBV20-1 with TRBJ2-7; 9 positions agree with TRBD1. CDR1 and CDR2 from the germline V gene are DFQATT and SNEGSKA (reference sequence). The trim removed 3 bases at V and 1 base at J, leaving 4 bases unmatched. CDR3 size: 14 residues. This chain's CDR3 is CSARRDRVSYEQYF. In DNA form, the CDR3 reads TGCAGTGCTAGGAGGGACAGGGTATCCTACGAGCAGTACTTC.

This chain links TRBV4-3 with TRBJ2-2; possibly TRBD2 for D (5 bases). Germline V gene data show CDR1 as LGHNA and CDR2 as YSLEER. This CDR3 is 16 amino acids long. Between the trimmed V and J ends, which lost 3 bases and 4 bases, there was a span of 15 bases. The CDR3 reads CASSHKGNRGTGELFF. CDR3 DNA: TGCGCCAGCAGCCATAAAGGCAATCGGGGCACCGGGGAGCTGTTTTTT.

The V call is TRBV10-3, the J call TRBJ2-1, with 10 bases aligning to TRBD2. The V gene's germline CDR1 is ENHRY and CDR2 SYGVKD. V lost 6 bases to trimming and J lost 8 bases; unmatched junction nucleotides: 10. CDR3 length: 15 amino acids. Here the CDR3 DNA reads TGTGCCATCAGCCTCCTAGCGGGAGCTGGCGATGAGCAGTTCTTC. Its protein product is CAISLLAGAGDEQFF.

This clonotype was recorded a few times. The rearrangement uses TRBV7-9 and TRBJ2-4, with 7 bases that match TRBD1. The V gene's germline CDR1 is SEHNR and CDR2 FQNEAQ (reference sequence). CDR3 length: 13 residues. V lost 7 bases and J lost 7; bases outside the gene matches: 7. The CDR3 DNA reads as TGTGCCAGCACATCGGGACAGCTGAACATTCAGTACTTC. It is translated as CASTSGQLNIQYF.

V gene TRBV6-2 or TRBV6-3 combines with J gene TRBJ1-1; D is possibly TRBD1 (5 bases). Between the trimmed V and J ends, which lost 6 bases and 1 base, there was a span of 12 bases. This CDR3 is 14 amino acids long. Germline V gene lookup returns CDR1 MNHEY and CDR2 SVGEGT. The CDR3 DNA follows: TGTGCCAGCAGGCAGGACATCAGGAACACTGAAGCTTTCTTT. This translates into CASRQDIRNTEAFF.

The chain is built from TRBV4-3 and TRBJ2-1, with D tentatively TRBD1 (6 bases). The CDR3 covers 17 residues. The V end lost 2 bases, the J end lost 4 bases, and 18 bases lay between the germline ends. CDR1 LGHNA and CDR2 YSLEER come from the germline V gene. The DNA for the CDR3 is TGCGCCAGCAGCCAATGGGCAGGACAGCCTATATACAATGAGCAGTTCTTC. Amino acids: CASSQWAGQPIYNEQFF.

This chain connects TRBV6-6 to TRBJ1-5; D is undetermined. Germline CDR1 and CDR2: MNHNY and SVGAGI (reference sequence). The CDR3 totals 15 residues. Deletions cut 2 bases from V and 3 bases from J, with 11 bases between. CDR3 DNA: TGTGCCAGCAGTTACCCGGAGGCAAACAATCAGCCCCAGCATTTT. It translates to CASSYPEANNQPQHF.

The J gene is TRBJ2-1, the V gene TRBV6-6; 9 nucleotides line up with TRBD2. The CDR3 contains 16 residues. V was pared by 5 bases and J by 1 base, with 6 bases of the junction left unmatched. Germline V gene data show CDR1 as MNHNY and CDR2 as SVGAGI (reference sequence). The CDR3 DNA reads as TGTGCCAGCAGTCGTGTGGCGGGAGGGTCCTACAATGAGCAGTTCTTC. This translates into CASSRVAGGSYNEQFF.

In this sample, this clonotype turned up a few times. The J gene is TRBJ2-3, the V gene TRBV11-1, with a possible D match to TRBD2 (5 bases). The CDR3 runs 16 residues. Germline assignment: CDR1 SGHAT and CDR2 FQDESV (reference sequence). Trimming removed 3 bases at V and 4 bases at J, with 17 bases between. The CDR3 DNA reads as TGTGCCAGCAGCTTGGTCTTCGGTAGCGACCCAGATACGCAGTATTTT. Amino acids: CASSLVFGSDPDTQYF.

This clonotype was counted a few times. The CDR3 reads CASSSLAGGRNEQFF. CDR3 nucleotide sequence: TGTGCCAGCAGTTCATTAGCGGGAGGGCGGAATGAGCAGTTCTTC. V and J are TRBV28 and TRBJ2-1; TRBD2 aligns across 11 bases. The CDR3 is 15 residues long. Germline CDR1 MDHEN, CDR2 SYDVKM. V lost 4 bases, J lost 7 bases, and 6 bases stayed unmatched.

This chain uses TRBV4-1 with TRBJ2-7, with D unclear. The germline V gene encodes CDR1 MGHRA and CDR2 YSYEKL. V lost 2 bases and J lost 6, with 17 bases in between. This CDR3 has 15 residues. CDR3 sequence: CASSQWMAGTFEQYF. Here the CDR3 DNA reads TGCGCCAGCAGCCAATGGATGGCTGGTACCTTCGAGCAGTACTTC.

This clonotype was seen once. The chain joins TRBV6-5 to TRBJ1-2; D may be TRBD1 (6 bases). Between the trimmed V and J ends, which lost 0 bases and 2 bases, there was a span of 13 bases. The germline gives CDR1 MNHEY, CDR2 SVGAGI. The CDR3 loop spans 16 amino acids. The CDR3 region has the DNA TGTGCCAGCAGTTACTCGAAGGGCAGGGGAAACTATGGCTACACCTTC. Translated: CASSYSKGRGNYGYTF.

This clonotype was recorded a few times. This rearrangement joins TRBV9 to TRBJ2-7; D is possibly TRBD1 (7 bases). V dropped 0 bases and J dropped 2 bases, with 12 bases sitting between them. Germline lookup yields CDR1 SGDLS and CDR2 YYNGEE. The CDR3 covers 15 residues. For the CDR3, the DNA is TGTGCCAGCAGCGTAGATGCAGGGGGGCCCTACGAGCAGTACTTC. Its translation is CASSVDAGGPYEQYF.